The 18 T cell receptor beta chains below all came from one sample that was sequenced in a study of chemoradiotherapy in HPV16-positive cancers. The method was immunoSEQ multiplex PCR; TCRdb's version includes in-frame clones alone and lacks a portion of them. The data hold some 6,000 clones, with 79% observed a single time. Sample: tumor tissue, taken from a patient who underwent chemoradiotherapy. These receptor sequences come from a human donor with HPV-associated anogenital cancer.

This clone is judged medium-sized. The gene calls are TRBV6-5 and TRBJ1-6; 7 bases line up with TRBD1. The ends lost 2 bases at V and 10 bases at J; junction bases unmatched: 2. Germline-derived CDR1 and CDR2 are MNHEY and SVGAGI. The CDR3 length is 13 residues. The CDR3 DNA follows: TGTGCCAGCAGTTACGGGACAGTCTCACCCCTCCACTTT. The encoded protein is CASSYGTVSPLHF.

This clone has just a few counts. The gene calls are TRBV5-4 and TRBJ1-1, with D tentatively TRBD1 (5 bases). V was trimmed by 4 bases and J by 4 bases, leaving 17 bases between them. CDR1 and CDR2 (germline): SGHNT, YYREEE (reference sequence). The CDR3 contains 15 residues. CDR3 bases: TGTGCCAGCAGCGGGCGCACGGGGGTCGGCACTGAAGCTTTCTTT. Translated, it gives CASSGRTGVGTEAFF.

This chain uses TRBV28 with TRBJ1-2; D gene unclear. The CDR3 spans 14 residues. Trimming removed 5 bases from V and 7 bases from J, with 17 bases in between. Germline-derived CDR1 and CDR2 are MDHEN and SYDVKM. The CDR3 sequence: CASSPPDPRSGYTF. The CDR3 bases are TGTGCCAGCAGTCCACCAGACCCGAGGAGTGGCTACACCTTC.

Only one count was recorded for this clone. The chain couples TRBV5-1 to TRBJ1-2, with 7 bases aligning to TRBD1. Germline CDR1 and CDR2: SGHRS and YFSETQ. V shed 0 bases, J shed 6 bases, and the junction held 2 bases outside the gene matches. This CDR3 comprises 13 residues. In DNA, the CDR3 is TGCGCCAGCAGCTTGGAGGGGGCTGATGGCTACACCTTC. Its protein is CASSLEGADGYTF.

The genes are TRBV5-6 and TRBJ2-5; D unclear. V lost 3 bases and J 0 bases, leaving 9 bases between the germline ends. The germline CDR1 and CDR2 sequences are SGHDT and YYEEEE. The CDR3 sequence is 14 residues long. CDR3 DNA sequence: TGTGCCAGCAGCTCGCACTATGACCAAGAGACCCAGTACTTC. This sequence encodes CASSSHYDQETQYF. Drawing the rest from reference TRBV5-6 and TRBJ2-5, the complete variable domain is DAGVTQSPTHLIKTRGQQVTLRCSPKSGHDTVSWYQQALGQGPQFIFQYYEEEERQRGNFPDRFSGHQFPNYSSELNVNALLLGDSALYLCASSSHYDQETQYFGPGTRLLVL.

This chain links TRBV19 with TRBJ2-1, with 9 bases fitting TRBD2. The trim removed 6 bases at V and 9 bases at J, leaving 9 bases unmatched. The CDR3 loop spans 14 amino acids. Germline V gene lookup returns CDR1 LNHDA and CDR2 SQIVND (reference sequence). The DNA of the CDR3 is TGTGCCAGTAGACGATTAGCGGGGGAATCTGAGCAGTTCTTC. Its translation: CASRRLAGESEQFF.

This chain joins TRBV2 and TRBJ1-1; D gene uncertain. Germline V gene lookup returns CDR1 SNHLY and CDR2 FYNNEI. V lost 5 bases and J lost 4, with 14 bases in between. CDR3 length: 14 amino acids. CDR3 coding DNA: TGTGCCAGCAGTCAAGACGGCCCGGGCACTGAAGCTTTCTTT. Its protein product is CASSQDGPGTEAFF.

This clone showed up just a few times. CDR3 protein: CASSVQGGPKNIQYF. The CDR3 nucleotides read TGTGCCAGCAGCGTACAGGGGGGGCCAAAAAACATTCAGTACTTC. This chain joins TRBV9 and TRBJ2-4; D possibly matches TRBD1 or TRBD2 (7 bases each). V lost 1 base to trimming and J lost 4 bases, with 12 bases between them. Looked up from germline, CDR1 is SGDLS and CDR2 is YYNGEE. The CDR3 sequence is 15 residues long.

The chain couples TRBV6-5 to TRBJ1-1; D uncertain. This CDR3 is built from 13 residues. V lost 0 bases and J 0 bases, leaving 2 bases between the germline ends. Looked up from germline, CDR1 is MNHEY and CDR2 is SVGAGI. CDR3 DNA sequence: TGTGCCAGCAGTTACTCGGTGAACACTGAAGCTTTCTTT. Protein product: CASSYSVNTEAFF.

This clone has just a few counts. The chain links TRBV7-9 to TRBJ1-1; 9 positions match TRBD1. The trim removed 5 bases at V and 10 bases at J, leaving 8 bases unmatched. Per germline, CDR1 SEHNR and CDR2 FQNEAQ (reference sequence). This CDR3 is 13 amino acids long. The CDR3 DNA sequence: TGTGCCAGCAGCATAGAGGGGACAGGGAGAGCTTTCTTT. Encoded protein: CASSIEGTGRAFF.

The J gene is TRBJ1-1, the V gene TRBV6-1; D gene ambiguous. There are 14 residues in the CDR3. Per germline, CDR1 MNHNS and CDR2 SASEGT. V lost 5 bases and J 4 bases, leaving 14 bases between the germline ends. CDR3 nucleotide sequence: TGTGCCAGCAGTCGACCTCCCCGGGGCACTGAAGCTTTCTTT. Amino acids: CASSRPPRGTEAFF.

The J gene is TRBJ1-1, the V gene TRBV6-6; D is uncertain. Germline V CDR1 and CDR2: MNHNY, SVGAGI (reference sequence). Trimming pared 7 bases from V and 1 base from J, leaving 13 bases between. The CDR3 consists of 14 residues. Here the CDR3 DNA reads TGTGCCAGCACCTCCGGACCGCGGAACACTGAAGCTTTCTTT. Residues: CASTSGPRNTEAFF.

The J gene is TRBJ2-2, the V gene TRBV19; D uncertain. The CDR3 is 13 residues long. Germline-derived CDR1 and CDR2 are LNHDA and SQIVND (reference sequence). Trimming stripped 1 base from V and 6 bases from J, with 6 bases between. As DNA, the CDR3 is TGTGCCAGTAGTATAGCAGGAGCCGGGGAGCTGTTTTTT. Amino acid sequence: CASSIAGAGELFF.

This clone appeared once. The chain joins TRBV7-9 to TRBJ1-1, with a tentative D call TRBD1 (6 bases). CDR3 length: 14 amino acids. In germline, CDR1 is SEHNR, CDR2 FQNEAQ (reference sequence). V lost 3 bases to trimming and J lost 4 bases, with 12 bases between them. CDR3 sequence reads: CASSFNRDGTEAFF. The CDR3 DNA is TGTGCCAGCAGCTTCAACAGGGATGGCACTGAAGCTTTCTTT.

This clone showed up just once. The J gene is TRBJ2-7, the V gene TRBV30; D unresolved. Germline values: CDR1 GTSNPN, CDR2 SVGIG (reference sequence). V was clipped by 3 bases and J by 7 bases, with 10 bases between them. There are 11 residues in the CDR3. CDR3 protein: CAWRRSLEQYF. For the CDR3, the DNA is TGTGCCTGGAGGCGTAGCTTGGAGCAGTACTTC.

The rearrangement joins TRBV18 to TRBJ2-7; TRBD1 agrees at 7 bases. J lost 6 bases, V lost 8 bases, and 7 bases had no gene match. There are 12 residues in the CDR3. Germline V gene lookup returns CDR1 KGHSH and CDR2 LQKENI. The CDR3 spells CASGQTGIEQYF. In DNA form, the CDR3 reads TGTGCCAGCGGGCAGACAGGGATCGAGCAGTACTTC.

This sequence joins TRBV5-4 and TRBJ1-1; TRBD1 is a possible D gene (5 bases). Per the germline V gene, CDR1 is SGHNT and CDR2 is YYREEE (reference sequence). The ends were cut back, 4 bases at V and 5 bases at J, with 21 bases in the middle. The CDR3 loop spans 16 amino acids. The CDR3 sequence: CASSRGLRDTDTEAFF. In DNA form, the CDR3 reads TGTGCCAGCAGCCGAGGGCTCAGGGATACCGATACTGAAGCTTTCTTT.

The chain carries TRBV30 and TRBJ2-5, with a weak D call TRBD2 (7 bases). The length of the CDR3 is 12 residues. Germline V gives CDR1 GTSNPN, CDR2 SVGIG (reference sequence). The V end lost 5 bases, the J end lost 5 bases, and 12 bases lay between the germline ends. Here the CDR3 DNA reads TGTGCCTGGGGACTAGGGGGGGAGACCCAGTACTTC. This translates into CAWGLGGETQYF.